One T cell receptor (beta chain) is described in this entry. Its antigen is unidentified. Germline CDR1 MNHEY, CDR2 SVGAGI. This CDR3 is built from 14 residues. Losses at the gene ends were 2 bases for V and 7 bases for J; bases not matched to a gene: 5. The entry originates in a study of CD8 T cells in ankylosing spondylitis. TCRdb reprocessed the 5' RACE reads via MiXCR and lists one record per CDR3 protein. Among around 480,000 distinct CDR3 sequences listed, approximately 17% were seen once. Study results and caveats: Seemingly characteristic of ankylosing spondylitis blood was a TCR beta motif consisting of several highly homologous variants.

This clonotype was sampled from a male donor with ankylosing spondylitis. The chain links TRBV6-5 to TRBJ1-2, with 9 bases aligning to TRBD1. The sequenced sample was blood, either unsorted or a sorted T cell fraction (not recorded which). CDR3 coding DNA: TGTGCCAGCAGTTACAGGACAGGGGCCGCTGGCTACACCTTC. This gives the protein CASSYRTGAAGYTF.